This TCR beta chain emerged from a study of CD8 T cells in Susac syndrome. Regarding this clonotype: The junction shows a germline mismatch at one end, possibly a read error.

Germline values: CDR1 LGHNA, CDR2 YSLEER. The CDR3 has 15 residues. RNA totalling about 0.45 to 1 ug underwent reverse transcription with random hexamers. Coverage of TCR beta CDR3 amplification by immunoSEQ multiplex PCR extended to 54 Vbeta and 13 Jbeta. TCRdb recomputed calls from the immunoSEQ multiplex PCR reads with MiXCR, one row per CDR3 protein. Altogether some 120,000 distinct CDR3 sequences are present, 80% to 95% being singletons, with the ten largest covering 0.11% to 0.15%. Blood CD8+ and CD4+ T cells underwent high-throughput TCR beta sequencing. FACS was used to enrich TEMRA cells, whereas the CD8+ and CD4+ T cells were obtained by negative isolation.

What was sequenced was CD4+ T cells from PBMCs. The TCR comes from a human donor in good health. V and J are TRBV4-3 and TRBJ2-2, with D possibly matching TRBD2 (5 bases). CDR3 protein: CASSQSRAPTGELLF. The CDR3 DNA sequence: TGCGCCAGCAGCCAATCTAGGGCCCCCACCGGGGAGCTGCTTTTT.